This T cell receptor (beta chain) was observed in a study of shared clonotypes between healthy human individuals. CDR3 length: 17 residues. Germline CDR1 is SGHRS and CDR2 is YFSETQ. Trimming at V came to 3 bases and at J to 1 base, leaving 8 bases not matched to a gene. The data were produced by immunoSEQ multiplex PCR, yet TCRdb's version contains in-frame clones alone and is incomplete. The data show some 2,400,000 clones, more than 90% seen once. The clonotype was recovered from a young man in good health. The chain joins TRBV5-1 to TRBJ2-3, with 10 bases lining up with TRBD1. The sequenced material came from naive CD4+ T cells sorted from blood. Subset noted: CD45RA+ positively selected. CDR3 region: CASSYRQGAKGTDTQYF. In DNA form, the CDR3 reads TGCGCCAGCAGCTACCGACAGGGGGCTAAGGGCACAGATACGCAGTATTTT.